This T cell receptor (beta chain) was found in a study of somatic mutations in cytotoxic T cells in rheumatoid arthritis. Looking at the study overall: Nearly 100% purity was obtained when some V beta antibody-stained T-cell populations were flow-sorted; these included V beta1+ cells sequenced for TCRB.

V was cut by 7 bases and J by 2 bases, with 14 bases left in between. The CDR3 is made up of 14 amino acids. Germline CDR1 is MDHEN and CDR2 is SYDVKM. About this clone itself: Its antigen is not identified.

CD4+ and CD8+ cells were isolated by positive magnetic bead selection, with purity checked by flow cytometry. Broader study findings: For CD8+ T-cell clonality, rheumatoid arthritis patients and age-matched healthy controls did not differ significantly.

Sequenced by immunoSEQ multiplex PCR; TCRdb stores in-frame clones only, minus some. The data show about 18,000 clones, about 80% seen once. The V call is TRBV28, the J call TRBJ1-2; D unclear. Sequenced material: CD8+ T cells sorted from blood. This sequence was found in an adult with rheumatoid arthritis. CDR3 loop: CASTLLPGNYGYTF. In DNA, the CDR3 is TGTGCCAGCACCTTATTACCGGGAAACTATGGCTACACCTTC.